Below, 23 T cell receptor beta chains from the same sample are listed, as sequenced in a study of beta chain features in type 1 diabetes. Findings and caveats of the study: Moderate yet significant TCRB CDR3 shortening was seen in Type 1 diabetes patients in all four CD4+ subsets.

Their antigen targets remain unknown. Expressed TCRB transcripts got sequenced, as all isolated RNA was reverse transcribed. The data were produced by immunoSEQ multiplex PCR, yet TCRdb's version contains in-frame clones alone and is incomplete. Among about 640,000 clones listed, roughly 12% were seen once. The sample consisted of naive CD4+ T cells from blood. These receptors all come from a man aged 25 to 40 with type 1 diabetes.

This clone was observed a handful of times. This chain links TRBV2 with TRBJ2-1; 7 nucleotides align to TRBD2. V was clipped by 5 bases and J by 9 bases; unmatched bases: 10. CDR3 length equals 14 residues. Germline values: CDR1 SNHLY, CDR2 FYNNEI. The CDR3 protein is CASSREAVKGEQFF. The CDR3 nucleotides read TGTGCCAGCAGTCGGGAGGCTGTCAAGGGTGAGCAGTTCTTC.

The chain recombines TRBV18 with TRBJ1-2, with a possible D match to TRBD1 (6 bases). Germline-derived CDR1 and CDR2 are KGHSH and LQKENI. V was trimmed by 0 bases and J by 8 bases, leaving 22 bases between them. The CDR3 has 17 amino acids. In nucleotides, the CDR3 is TGTGCCAGCTCACCACCGACGACGAGGGGGAGCAAGGGAGGCTACACCTTC. It codes for CASSPPTTRGSKGGYTF.

This chain uses TRBV7-2 with TRBJ2-7; D might be TRBD1 or TRBD2, each matching 5 bases. The CDR3 spans 14 residues. V lost 0 bases and J 7 bases, leaving 13 bases between the germline ends. The germline gives CDR1 SGHTA, CDR2 FQGNSA. The CDR3, as DNA: TGTGCCAGCAGCTTAGCGGGGGTTCGCCTAGAGCAGTACTTC. This translates into CASSLAGVRLEQYF.

This chain uses TRBV7-6 with TRBJ1-2; D call uncertain. CDR1 and CDR2 from the germline V gene are SGHVS and FNYEAQ. The CDR3 is 14 residues long. With 2 bases removed from V and 2 bases from J, the gap between germline ends came to 9 bases. The CDR3 loop reads CASSLNFGNYGYTF. Written as DNA, the CDR3 is TGTGCCAGCAGCTTAAATTTCGGGAACTATGGCTACACCTTC. Filled out from reference TRBV7-6 and TRBJ1-2, the complete variable domain reads GAGVSQSPRYKVTKRGQDVALRCDPISGHVSLYWYRQALGQGPEFLTYFNYEAQQDKSGLPNDRFSAERPEGSISTLTIQRTEQRDSAMYRCASSLNFGNYGYTFGSGTRLTVV.

This clone was detected a few times. Other DNA sequences in this sample translate to the same CDR3. The V call is TRBV7-2, the J call TRBJ2-3; TRBD1 is a possible D gene (5 bases). CDR1 is SGHTA, CDR2 FQGNSA, per germline. The CDR3 spans 15 residues. With 0 bases removed from V and 0 bases from J, the gap between germline ends came to 7 bases. The chain's CDR3 is CASSLAGPSTDTQYF. The CDR3 DNA reads TGTGCCAGCAGCTTAGCGGGGCCTAGCACAGATACGCAGTATTTT.

The chain is built from TRBV5-1 and TRBJ1-3; D not resolved. Trimming left V 0 bases short and J 2 bases short, with 6 bases between. Per the germline V gene, CDR1 is SGHRS and CDR2 is YFSETQ. CDR3 length: 14 amino acids. In DNA, the CDR3 is TGCGCCAGCAGCTTGGATTCGGCTGGAAACACCATATATTTT. Its protein product is CASSLDSAGNTIYF.

This clone was counted a few times. The same CDR3 also results from other DNA sequences found in this sample. The CDR3 nucleotides read TGTGCCAGCAGTTATATGGGCGAGCAGTACTTC. Translated, it gives CASSYMGEQYF. The rearrangement uses TRBV6-5 and TRBJ2-7; no clear D gene. The CDR3 is 11 amino acids. Trimming pared 3 bases from V and 6 bases from J, leaving 6 bases between. CDR1 is MNHEY, CDR2 SVGAGI, per germline.

Note on this clone: Other DNA sequences in this specimen translate into the identical CDR3. The chain combines TRBV4-3 with TRBJ2-7; D gene ambiguous. CDR1 is LGHNA, CDR2 YSLEER, per germline. The V and J ends lost 0 bases and 1 base respectively, with 10 bases between them. This CDR3 has 15 residues. CDR3 coding DNA: TGCGCCAGCAGCCAAGACCGCGGCGGTTCCTACGAGCAGTACTTC. Translated, it gives CASSQDRGGSYEQYF.

In DNA, the CDR3 is TGTGCCAGCACCCTTATGTGGACAGGGACCTATGGCTACACCTTC. Amino acids: CASTLMWTGTYGYTF. The chain joins TRBV16 to TRBJ1-2, with 8 bases that match TRBD1. Germline CDR1 and CDR2: KGHSY and FQNENV. The length of the CDR3 is 15 residues. The J segment lost 4 bases and the V segment lost 7 bases, leaving 11 bases of the junction unmatched.

The table lists this clone with a few counts. Other DNA sequences of this sample code for an identical CDR3. The rearrangement uses TRBV7-2 and TRBJ1-1; D gene ambiguous. Germline V gene lookup returns CDR1 SGHTA and CDR2 FQGNSA. Trimming cost V 4 bases and J 0 bases, with 6 bases left between them. The CDR3 extends over 13 amino acids. The CDR3 spells CASSSGMNTEAFF. DNA of the CDR3: TGTGCCAGCAGCTCCGGGATGAACACTGAAGCTTTCTTT.

The chain recombines TRBV29-1 with TRBJ1-2; the D is unclear. This CDR3 comprises 12 residues. Deletions cut 4 bases from V and 8 bases from J, with 14 bases between. Germline values: CDR1 SQVTM, CDR2 ANQGSEA. This CDR3 is CSVGGERWGYTF. CDR3 bases: TGCAGCGTTGGGGGAGAGCGGTGGGGCTACACCTTC.

CDR3 loop: CASSGQGLPLHF. The CDR3 nucleotides read TGTGCCAGCAGTGGACAGGGCTTGCCCCTCCACTTT. The rearrangement joins TRBV6-5 to TRBJ1-6; TRBD1 matches at 8 bases. Germline V gene data show CDR1 as MNHEY and CDR2 as SVGAGI. The CDR3 has 12 amino acids. J was trimmed by 13 bases and V by 5 bases; bases with no gene match: 4.

This chain connects TRBV6-6 to TRBJ1-2; D is ambiguous. V lost 6 bases and J 5 bases, leaving 16 bases between the germline ends. The germline gives CDR1 MNHNY, CDR2 SVGAGI (reference sequence). There are 14 residues in the CDR3. CDR3 DNA: TGTGCCAGCAGCCCCCAGAGGTCCTCATATGGCTACACCTTC. This translates into CASSPQRSSYGYTF.

J is TRBJ2-1 and V is TRBV7-2; D unclear. The CDR3 loop spans 15 amino acids. V lost 3 bases and J lost 3, with 12 bases in between. Germline assignment: CDR1 SGHTA and CDR2 FQGNSA. In DNA, the CDR3 is TGTGCCAGCAGCTTGGGCTGGGGTGGCTACAATGAGCAGTTCTTC. This encodes CASSLGWGGYNEQFF.

This clone has a handful of counts. The rearrangement uses TRBV2 and TRBJ1-5, with D possibly TRBD1 on 6 matching bases. Per germline, CDR1 SNHLY and CDR2 FYNNEI. This CDR3 has 16 amino acids. V was cut by 6 bases and J by 0 bases, with 15 bases left in between. CDR3 bases: TGTGCCAGCAGCAACTGGGGGGCTTATAGCAATCAGCCCCAGCATTTT. This gives the protein CASSNWGAYSNQPQHF.

This clone has only a few counts. CDR3 in amino acids: CASSVAIGTEAFF. The CDR3 DNA sequence: TGTGCCAGCAGCGTAGCTATTGGAACTGAAGCTTTCTTT. The V and J genes are TRBV9 and TRBJ1-1; no definite D call. Germline V gene sequence: CDR1 SGDLS, CDR2 YYNGEE. The CDR3 loop spans 13 amino acids. V dropped 0 bases and J dropped 5 bases, with 8 bases sitting between them. The variable domain in full, with the rest retrieved from reference TRBV9 and TRBJ1-1, is DSGVTQTPKHLITATGQRVTLRCSPRSGDLSVYWYQQSLDQGLQFLIQYYNGEERAKGNILERFSAQQFPDLHSELNLSSLELGDSALYFCASSVAIGTEAFFGQGTRLTVV.

This clone was counted between two and nine times. The CDR3 DNA sequence: TGTGCCAGCAGCCCCCGTAGGACAGGGGCTAATGAAAAACTGTTTTTT. As protein: CASSPRRTGANEKLFF. V usage is TRBV14 and J usage is TRBJ1-4; TRBD1 matches at 9 bases. The germline gives CDR1 SGHDN, CDR2 FVKESK. Trimming removed 4 bases from V and 3 bases from J; junction bases left unmatched: 6. The length of the CDR3 is 16 residues.

This chain uses TRBV6-5 with TRBJ1-5, with D perhaps TRBD1 (5 bases). The CDR3 loop spans 15 amino acids. Germline V gene sequence: CDR1 MNHEY, CDR2 SVGAGI. Trimming took 0 bases from V and 4 from J, leaving 10 bases between them. DNA for the CDR3: TGTGCCAGCAGTTACTCGGGGGACCTTAATCAGCCCCAGCATTTT. This translates into CASSYSGDLNQPQHF.

This clone was seen more than once but under ten times. In the same sample, other DNA sequences code for this CDR3. J is TRBJ2-7 and V is TRBV5-1; 7 positions agree with TRBD1. The germline gives CDR1 SGHRS, CDR2 YFSETQ. This CDR3 region has 13 residues. Unmatched junction bases numbered 1, after V lost 1 base and J lost 3 bases. CDR3 amino acids: CASSLRQGYEQYF. CDR3 nucleotides: TGCGCCAGCAGCTTGCGACAGGGCTACGAGCAGTACTTC. The full variable domain, in which reference TRBV5-1 and TRBJ2-7 provide the parts outside the CDR3, is KAGVTQTPRYLIKTRGQQVTLSCSPISGHRSVSWYQQTPGQGLQFLFEYFSETQRNKGNFPGRFSGRQFSNSRSEMNVSTLELGDSALYLCASSLRQGYEQYFGPGTRLTVT.

In this sample, this clone turned up a few times. V gene TRBV7-9 combines with J gene TRBJ2-5, with TRBD1 identical over 8 bases. This CDR3 is 15 amino acids long. CDR1 and CDR2 (germline): SEHNR, FQNEAQ (reference sequence). V trimming: 4 bases; J trimming: 0 bases; junction bases outside the gene matches: 4. The CDR3 region has the DNA TGTGCCAGCAGCTCGGGACAGGCGTACCAAGAGACCCAGTACTTC. This codes for CASSSGQAYQETQYF.

The chain links TRBV7-8 to TRBJ2-2; weak D call: TRBD1 (6 bases). CDR3 size: 15 residues. Germline V gene data show CDR1 as SGHVS and CDR2 as FQNEAQ. V shed 5 bases and J shed 3 bases, with 13 bases lying between them. CDR3 nucleotides: TGTGCCAGCAGCGCTAGACAGGCCCACACCGGGGAGCTGTTTTTT. Translating gives CASSARQAHTGELFF.

This sequence joins TRBV4-1 and TRBJ2-3; TRBD2 agrees at 7 bases. The CDR3 is made up of 16 amino acids. Trimming removed 0 bases from V and 1 base from J; junction bases left unmatched: 4. Looked up from germline, CDR1 is MGHRA and CDR2 is YSYEKL. In nucleotides, the CDR3 is TGCGCCAGCAGCCAAGATACGAGCGGGGGCACAGATACGCAGTATTTT. Its protein product is CASSQDTSGGTDTQYF.

This clone occurred a few times. This chain connects TRBV5-1 to TRBJ2-7; D gene unclear. V was shortened by 0 bases and J by 2 bases, with 6 bases between the two germline ends. Germline assignment: CDR1 SGHRS and CDR2 YFSETQ. The CDR3 has 13 amino acids. CDR3 sequence reads: CASSLGAAYEQYF. DNA for the CDR3: TGCGCCAGCAGCTTGGGAGCAGCCTACGAGCAGTACTTC.